Following are 8 T cell receptor beta chains from one sample sequenced in a study of PD-1 blockade in classical Hodgkin lymphoma. Sample time point: cycle 4 day 1 (C4D1), after less than 7 weeks of nivolumab. The patients all showed relapse after autologous stem cell transplantation, while their brentuximab vedotin exposure varied. TCRdb keeps only in-frame clones here, not all; method: immunoSEQ multiplex PCR. The sample shows some 90,000 clones, 78% of them seen only once. The material was peripheral blood mononuclear cells (PBMCs), obtained before the fourth cycle of nivolumab. Receptors were obtained from a human donor with classical Hodgkin lymphoma.

The J gene is TRBJ1-1, the V gene TRBV6-5; D is unclear. The germline V gene encodes CDR1 MNHEY and CDR2 SVGAGI. V was pared by 11 bases and J by 0 bases, with 10 bases between. This CDR3 region has 12 residues. In DNA form, the CDR3 reads TGTGCCGTCGCCAGGCTGAACACTGAAGCTTTCTTT. The encoded protein is CAVARLNTEAFF.

The chain couples TRBV7-3 to TRBJ2-3; D is undetermined. V lost 6 bases and J lost 2, with 15 bases in between. Per germline, CDR1 SGHTA and CDR2 FQGTGA. CDR3 length equals 15 residues. The CDR3, as DNA: TGTGCCAGCAGTCCCGTTGGGCTAATCACAGATACGCAGTATTTT. Amino acids: CASSPVGLITDTQYF.

In its sample, this clone was seen a few times. The chain couples TRBV6-4 to TRBJ2-3, with D possibly matching TRBD2 (6 bases). V lost 6 bases, J lost 3 bases, and 19 bases lay in between. CDR1 is MRHNA, CDR2 SNTAGT, per germline. CDR3 length: 16 residues. The CDR3 DNA follows: TGTGCCAGCAGATGGGAGGAGGGAAAGGGGACAGATACGCAGTATTTT. This translates into CASRWEEGKGTDTQYF.

The sample holds a few counts of this clone. This chain joins TRBV12-5 and TRBJ1-1, with D unresolved. Germline V lookup: CDR1 LGHNT, CDR2 FRNRAP. The CDR3 contains 12 residues. Deletions cut 5 bases from V and 6 bases from J, with 10 bases between. The DNA for the CDR3 is TGTGCTAGTGGTCCCCGGTTGGCTGAAGCTTTCTTT. It specifies CASGPRLAEAFF.

The chain couples TRBV6-5 to TRBJ1-2, with TRBD1 matching over 8 bases. CDR1 and CDR2 (germline): MNHEY, SVGAGI. This CDR3 region has 13 residues. Germline trimming cut 6 bases from V and 4 bases from J; bases unmatched to any gene: 4. The CDR3 sequence: CASRLTGVYGYTF. For the CDR3, the DNA is TGTGCCAGCAGACTGACAGGGGTCTATGGCTACACCTTC.

This clone came up once. V is TRBV5-1 and J is TRBJ2-5; 10 nucleotides line up with TRBD2. The CDR3 spans 17 residues. CDR1 is SGHRS and CDR2 is YFSETQ in the germline V gene. The V and J ends lost 0 bases and 4 bases, in that order; junction bases with no gene match: 9. CDR3 sequence reads: CASSLANEAGGLETQYF. As DNA, the CDR3 is TGCGCCAGCAGCTTGGCCAATGAAGCGGGGGGGTTAGAGACCCAGTACTTC.

The CDR3 DNA is TGTGCCAGCAGCGTAGGGGCACCGGGAGACACTGAAGCTTTCTTT. Translated, it gives CASSVGAPGDTEAFF. The chain has TRBV9 and TRBJ1-1; D ambiguous. Between the trimmed V and J ends, which lost 0 bases and 3 bases, there was a span of 12 bases. Germline CDR1 is SGDLS and CDR2 is YYNGEE. This CDR3 region has 15 residues.

This clone has just one count. This chain joins TRBV28 and TRBJ1-1, with a weak D call TRBD1 (6 bases). V lost 1 base and J 5 bases, leaving 14 bases between the germline ends. The length of the CDR3 is 15 residues. Germline V gene data show CDR1 as MDHEN and CDR2 as SYDVKM. CDR3 region: CASSLSVRGSTEAFF. In nucleotides, the CDR3 is TGTGCCAGCAGTTTATCGGTCAGGGGATCAACTGAAGCTTTCTTT.